These 22 T cell receptor beta chains came from one sample sequenced in a study of T cells in Graves' hyperthyroidism and ophthalmopathy. RNA transcripts served as the template for amplifying TCR beta CDR3 regions. A first-round RT-PCR of the TCR CDR3 used the HTBI primer set. In TCRdb, the multiplex PCR reads were re-called with MiXCR into one record per CDR3 protein. The sample has hundreds of thousands of distinct CDR3 sequences, more than 30% seen once. The source material was blood. Source of these receptors: a man younger than 35 with Graves' hyperthyroidism.

This chain uses TRBV7-9 with TRBJ2-7; a possible D gene is TRBD1 (6 bases). V dropped 7 bases and J dropped 2 bases, with 12 bases sitting between them. Per germline, CDR1 SEHNR and CDR2 FQNEAQ (reference sequence). This CDR3 is built from 13 residues. The CDR3 nucleotides read TGTGCCAGCACGGGGACACTGGCCTACGAGCAGTACTTC. Its translation is CASTGTLAYEQYF.

In the case of this clonotype: Just one base apart from a much larger clone, this may be a read error. The gene calls are TRBV7-9 and TRBJ2-2; D gene uncertain. Germline lookup yields CDR1 SEHNR and CDR2 FQNEAQ (reference sequence). The CDR3 spans 14 residues. The CDR3 here is CASSQVLFTGELFF. Written as DNA, the CDR3 is TGCGCCAGCAGCCAAGTCCTTTTCACCGGGGAGCTGTTTTTT.

This rearrangement joins TRBV7-9 to TRBJ2-7; TRBD1 is a possible D gene (7 bases). V shed 7 bases and J shed 4 bases, with 23 bases lying between them. Looked up from germline, CDR1 is SEHNR and CDR2 is FQNEAQ (reference sequence). The CDR3 length is 16 residues. CDR3 DNA sequence: TGTGCCAGCAACCCCTGGGGCGGGACAGAGTTATACGAGCAGTACTTC. It specifies CASNPWGGTELYEQYF.

This chain links TRBV6-6 with TRBJ1-6, with unresolved D. Trimming left V 2 bases short and J 0 bases short, with 5 bases between. The CDR3 extends over 15 amino acids. CDR1 and CDR2 from the germline V gene are MNHNY and SVGAGI (reference sequence). This chain's CDR3 is CASSYGDSYNSPLHF. CDR3 DNA sequence: TGTGCCAGCAGTTACGGGGACTCCTATAATTCACCCCTCCACTTT.

This chain connects TRBV20-1 to TRBJ1-1; D may be TRBD1 (5 bases). The length of the CDR3 is 13 residues. Trimming stripped 7 bases from V and 1 base from J, with 13 bases between. CDR1 is DFQATT, CDR2 SNEGSKA, per germline (reference sequence). CDR3 nucleotides: TGCAGTGGAGAGGGACCTGGGAACACTGAAGCTTTCTTT. Amino acids: CSGEGPGNTEAFF.

Details on this clonotype: One junction end disagrees with the germline gene, perhaps due to a read error. This chain uses TRBV7-9 with TRBJ2-2; D may be TRBD2 (6 bases). The CDR3 extends over 16 amino acids. In germline, CDR1 is SEHNR, CDR2 FQNEAQ (reference sequence). CDR3: CASSDVGRGGAGEPFF. Here the CDR3 DNA reads TGTGCCAGCAGCGATGTGGGTCGGGGAGGCGCCGGGGAGCCGTTTTTT.

This clonotype has a count of ten or more. The rearrangement links TRBV7-2 to TRBJ1-1; no firm D call. The ends were cut back, 2 bases at V and 1 base at J, with 14 bases in the middle. The CDR3 has 16 amino acids. Germline V gene data show CDR1 as SGHTA and CDR2 as FQGNSA. This CDR3 reads CASSLYEVTENTEAFF. The DNA of the CDR3 is TGTGCCAGCAGCTTATACGAGGTTACAGAGAACACTGAAGCTTTCTTT.

This chain joins TRBV7-2 and TRBJ1-3, with 8 bases matching TRBD1. The germline V gene encodes CDR1 SGHTA and CDR2 FQGNSA. The J segment lost 5 bases and the V segment lost 2 bases, leaving 5 bases of the junction unmatched. CDR3 length equals 15 residues. The CDR3 DNA reads as TGTGCCAGCAGCTTATCACAGGGGGATCGAAACACCATATATTTT. Protein product: CASSLSQGDRNTIYF. The full variable domain, in which reference TRBV7-2 and TRBJ1-3 provide the parts outside the CDR3, is GAGVSQSPSNKVTEKGKDVELRCDPISGHTALYWYRQSLGQGLEFLIYFQGNSAPDKSGLPSDRFSAERTGGSVSTLTIQRTQQEDSAVYLCASSLSQGDRNTIYFGEGSWLTVV.

The J gene is TRBJ2-7, the V gene TRBV2, with 8 bases that match TRBD2. In germline, CDR1 is SNHLY, CDR2 FYNNEI. The CDR3 length is 14 residues. V gave up 5 bases and J gave up 6 bases; unmatched junction bases: 9. The CDR3 bases are TGTGCCAGCAGTTACTCCCTAGGACTAGCCGAGCAGTACTTC. Protein sequence: CASSYSLGLAEQYF.

The genes are TRBV5-4 and TRBJ2-5; 12 nucleotides line up with TRBD2. The CDR3 spans 14 residues. Trimming at V came to 4 bases and at J to 4 bases, leaving 2 bases not matched to a gene. The V gene's germline CDR1 is SGHNT and CDR2 YYREEE (reference sequence). CDR3 amino acids: CASSKLAGGETQYF. CDR3 nucleotides: TGTGCCAGCAGCAAACTAGCGGGAGGAGAGACCCAGTACTTC.

This clonotype appeared a few times. The chain recombines TRBV12-3 or TRBV12-4 with TRBJ2-7; D may match TRBD1 or TRBD2 (6 bases each). The V end was cut by 5 bases, the J end by 4 bases, with 18 bases between. CDR3 length equals 15 residues. The chain's CDR3 is CASSLPRRGIYEQYF. DNA of the CDR3: TGTGCCAGCAGTCTCCCCCGGAGGGGGATATACGAGCAGTACTTC.

V is TRBV15 and J is TRBJ1-3; 8 bases are shared with TRBD1. This CDR3 has 19 amino acids. The J segment lost 0 bases and the V segment lost 3 bases, leaving 13 bases of the junction unmatched. CDR1 is LNHNV, CDR2 YYDKDF, per germline (reference sequence). CDR3 nucleotides: TGTGCCACCAGCAGGGGCCGGGACAGGCCTTTTAGCTCTGGAAACACCATATATTTT. Translation: CATSRGRDRPFSSGNTIYF.

This clonotype was counted between two and nine times. This rearrangement joins TRBV19 to TRBJ1-2, with a weak D call TRBD1 (5 bases). CDR3 length: 14 amino acids. The germline V gene has CDR1 LNHDA and CDR2 SQIVND (reference sequence). The ends were cut back, 3 bases at V and 1 base at J, with 9 bases in the middle. DNA for the CDR3: TGTGCCAGTAGTATCGGGACGGATAACTATGGCTACACCTTC. The encoded protein is CASSIGTDNYGYTF.

This sequence joins TRBV27 and TRBJ2-5; 16 nucleotides agree with TRBD2. Germline CDR1 is MNHEY and CDR2 is SMNVEV (reference sequence). The CDR3 has 16 residues. The V and J ends lost 5 bases and 4 bases, in that order; junction bases with no gene match: 4. The chain's CDR3 is CASSGTSGRERETQYF. For the CDR3, the DNA is TGTGCCAGCAGTGGGACTAGCGGGAGGGAGCGAGAGACCCAGTACTTC.

The chain uses TRBV6-6 and TRBJ1-5; tentatively, D is TRBD1 (5 bases). The V end lost 6 bases, the J end lost 11 bases, and 11 bases lay between the germline ends. The CDR3 extends over 11 amino acids. The germline V gene encodes CDR1 MNHNY and CDR2 SVGAGI (reference sequence). The CDR3 region is CASSTAGTQHF. In DNA form, the CDR3 reads TGTGCCAGCAGCACTGCAGGGACCCAGCATTTT.

This clonotype was seen only a few times. The V gene is TRBV15, the J gene TRBJ1-1, with TRBD1 identical over 7 bases. CDR1 is LNHNV and CDR2 is YYDKDF in the germline V gene (reference sequence). The V and J ends lost 1 base and 1 base, in that order; junction bases with no gene match: 9. This CDR3 region has 17 residues. The CDR3 DNA reads TGTGCCACCAGCAGAGGTACAAGAGGGGGCGAGAACACTGAAGCTTTCTTT. It codes for CATSRGTRGGENTEAFF.

CDR3 amino acids: CSASLRGSGYTF. CDR3 nucleotide sequence: TGCAGTGCCAGCCTGAGGGGGAGTGGCTACACCTTC. The V gene is TRBV20-1, the J gene TRBJ1-2; perhaps TRBD1 as D (6 bases). V lost 6 bases, J lost 7 bases, and 15 bases lay in between. The CDR3 sequence is 12 residues long. Looked up from germline, CDR1 is DFQATT and CDR2 is SNEGSKA (reference sequence).

Notes on this clonotype: An end of the junction does not agree with germline; a read error may underlie this. The V call is TRBV2, the J call TRBJ1-1; possibly TRBD1 for D (5 bases). The CDR3 runs to 11 residues. The V gene's germline CDR1 is SNHLY and CDR2 FYNNEI. CDR3 sequence (DNA): TGCGCCAGCAGGGCTAGCACTGAAGCTTTCTTT. Protein sequence: CASRASTEAFF.

The chain carries TRBV28 and TRBJ2-5, with 9 bases identical to TRBD1. J was trimmed by 4 bases and V by 6 bases; bases with no gene match: 6. The CDR3 spans 14 residues. CDR1 MDHEN and CDR2 SYDVKM come from the germline V gene. CDR3 nucleotide sequence: TGTGCCAGCAGAGGACAGGGGAGGGGAGAGACCCAGTACTTC. The encoded protein is CASRGQGRGETQYF.

The chain uses TRBV6-1 and TRBJ1-1, with a possible D match to TRBD1 (6 bases). Germline CDR1 reads MNHNS; CDR2 reads SASEGT. V lost 7 bases and J lost 6, with 15 bases in between. This CDR3 contains 13 residues. The CDR3 nucleotides read TGTGCCAGCACCAAGGGGCAGGGGCCTGAAGCTTTCTTT. Residues: CASTKGQGPEAFF.

This clonotype was observed once. The chain joins TRBV29-1 to TRBJ1-1, with D unclear. Trimming removed 8 bases from V and 0 bases from J, with 13 bases in between. This CDR3 region has 13 residues. The germline V gene has CDR1 SQVTM and CDR2 ANQGSEA. The CDR3 DNA follows: TGCAGCTTGATCGGCACCCTGAACACTGAAGCTTTCTTT. This encodes CSLIGTLNTEAFF.

This chain joins TRBV20-1 and TRBJ1-1, with TRBD1 as a possible D gene (6 bases). The V end lost 6 bases, the J end lost 3 bases, and 17 bases lay between the germline ends. The length of the CDR3 is 14 residues. Per germline, CDR1 DFQATT and CDR2 SNEGSKA (reference sequence). The CDR3 DNA is TGCAGTGCCAAGGGCAGGGGCAAGGACACTGAAGCTTTCTTT. Encoded protein: CSAKGRGKDTEAFF.